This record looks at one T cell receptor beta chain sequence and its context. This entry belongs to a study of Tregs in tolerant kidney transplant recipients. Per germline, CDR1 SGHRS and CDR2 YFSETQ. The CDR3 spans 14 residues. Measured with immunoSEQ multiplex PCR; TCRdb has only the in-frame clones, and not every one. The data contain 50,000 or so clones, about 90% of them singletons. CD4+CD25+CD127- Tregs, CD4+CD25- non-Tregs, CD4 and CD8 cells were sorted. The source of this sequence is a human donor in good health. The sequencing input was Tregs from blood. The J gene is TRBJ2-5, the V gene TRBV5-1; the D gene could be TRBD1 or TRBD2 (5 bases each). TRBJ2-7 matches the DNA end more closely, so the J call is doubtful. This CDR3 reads CASSPGPRINEQYF. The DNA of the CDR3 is TGCGCCAGCAGCCCGGGACCGAGGATTAACGAGCAGTACTTC.